The 5 T cell receptor beta chains presented below share a single source sample, sequenced in a study of cytomegalovirus exposure and HLA in healthy donors. The PCR ran on 60 Vbeta and 13 Jbeta primers. Profiled with immunoSEQ multiplex PCR; TCRdb holds only in-frame clones, not every one. The table lists tens of thousands of clones, 65% to 80% of them singletons. The sample was PBMCs. These TCRs come from a man aged 25 to 40 in good health and CMV-seronegative.

The chain has TRBV19 and TRBJ2-3; weak D call: TRBD2 (6 bases). The V gene lost 5 bases and the J gene lost 2 bases, with 11 bases spanning the gap. The CDR3 extends over 14 amino acids. Germline V CDR1 and CDR2: LNHDA, SQIVND (reference sequence). The chain's CDR3 is CASSLGTPTDTQYF. For the CDR3, the DNA is TGTGCCAGTAGTTTAGGGACTCCCACAGATACGCAGTATTTT.

The CDR3 reads CAWSVSAGRDTEAFF. The CDR3 DNA is TGTGCCTGGAGTGTATCGGCAGGGAGGGACACTGAAGCTTTCTTT. The genes are TRBV30 and TRBJ1-1, with D possibly matching TRBD1 (5 bases). CDR1 is GTSNPN and CDR2 is SVGIG in the germline V gene (reference sequence). Trimming removed 0 bases from V and 3 bases from J, with 14 bases in between. The CDR3 runs to 15 residues.

This chain uses TRBV10-1 with TRBJ2-3; 7 bases match TRBD2. This CDR3 is 15 amino acids long. Germline CDR1 and CDR2: WNHNN and SYGVQD (reference sequence). With 7 bases clipped from V and 0 bases from J, the junction kept 7 bases outside the gene matches. The CDR3 DNA is TGCGCCAGCACCGCCGGAGCGGGGAGCACAGATACGCAGTATTTT. Its protein product is CASTAGAGSTDTQYF.

V is TRBV6-4 and J is TRBJ1-1; D call uncertain. Germline CDR1 reads MRHNA; CDR2 reads SNTAGT. The V and J ends lost 2 bases and 0 bases respectively, with 7 bases between them. The CDR3 spans 14 residues. The CDR3 DNA sequence: TGTGCCAGCAGTGACGGCAACATGAACACTGAAGCTTTCTTT. Its protein product is CASSDGNMNTEAFF.

The chain recombines TRBV7-8 with TRBJ2-3; TRBD2 might be the D (7 bases). Germline-derived CDR1 and CDR2 are SGHVS and FQNEAQ. The CDR3 contains 17 residues. Trimming removed 0 bases from V and 4 bases from J, with 17 bases in between. This chain's CDR3 is CASSLAPAGALSDTQYF. CDR3 in DNA: TGTGCCAGCAGCTTAGCCCCGGCGGGGGCACTGTCAGATACGCAGTATTTT.